Given below is one T cell receptor (beta chain) in context. The data were produced by immunoSEQ multiplex PCR, yet TCRdb's version contains in-frame clones alone and is incomplete. The table lists 90,000 to 150,000 clones, about 84% of them singletons. The sample is drawn from a study of cytomegalovirus exposure and HLA in healthy donors. Germline V gene sequence: CDR1 LGHNT, CDR2 FRNRAP. The CDR3 covers 17 residues. V shed 4 bases and J shed 2 bases, with 20 bases lying between them. Sequences were obtained from PBMCs. This clonotype was obtained from a woman aged 25 to 39 in good health and CMV-seronegative. The gene calls are TRBV12-5 and TRBJ1-1; the D gene is possibly TRBD1 (5 bases). The CDR3 is CASGSKGGREGNTEAFF. CDR3 DNA: TGTGCTAGTGGTTCCAAAGGCGGCAGGGAGGGAAACACTGAAGCTTTCTTT.